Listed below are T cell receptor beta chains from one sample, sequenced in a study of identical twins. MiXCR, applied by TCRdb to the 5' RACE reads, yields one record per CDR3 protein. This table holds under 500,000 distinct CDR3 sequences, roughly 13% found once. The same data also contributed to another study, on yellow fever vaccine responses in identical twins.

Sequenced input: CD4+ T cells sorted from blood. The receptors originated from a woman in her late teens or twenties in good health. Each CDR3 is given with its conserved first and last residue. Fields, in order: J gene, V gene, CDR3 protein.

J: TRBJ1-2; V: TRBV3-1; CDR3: CASSHRAGYTF
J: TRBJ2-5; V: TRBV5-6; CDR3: CASSSTGQETQYF
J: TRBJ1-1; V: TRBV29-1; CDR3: CSVERGQAFTEAFF
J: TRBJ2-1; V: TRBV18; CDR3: CASSARTSDEQFF
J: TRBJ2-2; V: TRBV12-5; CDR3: CASGLAGSSGGAGELFF
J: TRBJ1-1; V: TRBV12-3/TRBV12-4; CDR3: CASSLAPLNTEAFF
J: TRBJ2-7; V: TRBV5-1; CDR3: CASSFRTDVYEQYF
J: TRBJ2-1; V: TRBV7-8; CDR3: CASSLARLRESYNEEFF
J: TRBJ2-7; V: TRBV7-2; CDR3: CASSLAPRGTSRRNYEQYF
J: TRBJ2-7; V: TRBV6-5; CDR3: CASSYPPNYEQYF
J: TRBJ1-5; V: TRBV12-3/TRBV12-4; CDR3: CASTRTGSNQPQHF
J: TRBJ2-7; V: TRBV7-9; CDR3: CASSLALRGSYEQYF
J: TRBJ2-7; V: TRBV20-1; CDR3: CSAWTSGSYEQYF
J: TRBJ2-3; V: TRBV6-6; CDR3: CASSRTDDTQYF
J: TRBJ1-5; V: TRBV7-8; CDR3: CASSIRRERDQPQHF
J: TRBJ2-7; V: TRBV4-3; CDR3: CASSQDRTGFDEQYF
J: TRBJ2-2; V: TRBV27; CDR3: CASSLGLAGPGELFF
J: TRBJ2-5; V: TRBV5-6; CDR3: CASSLWTPGRETQYF
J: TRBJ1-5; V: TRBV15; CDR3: CATSRTVESLPQHF
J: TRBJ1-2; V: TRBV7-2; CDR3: CASSSTTKGHYGYTF
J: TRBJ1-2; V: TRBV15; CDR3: CATSRDRRTASIF
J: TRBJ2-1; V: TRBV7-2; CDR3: CASSPQIHEQFF